The 13 T cell receptor beta chains reported below all come from one sample, sequenced in a study of blood T cells in healthy people across ages. It was with a sample-barcoded 5' primer and a J-beta primer mix that a second PCR of roughly 7 to 12 cycles was run. From the 5' RACE reads, TCRdb called clonotypes with MiXCR, one entry per CDR3 protein. This table holds around 780,000 distinct CDR3 sequences, more than 55% found once. Material: blood. Source of these receptors: a man aged 40-55 years in good health.

CDR3 coding DNA: TGTGCCACCAGGCCGTACGGAAACATTCAGTACTTC. Its protein product is CATRPYGNIQYF. The chain couples TRBV6-6 to TRBJ2-4, with D unclear. The V end was cut by 10 bases, the J end by 6 bases, with 13 bases between. CDR3 length: 12 amino acids. The germline gives CDR1 MNHNY, CDR2 SVGAGI (reference sequence).

Comments on this clonotype: It may be a read error: a sequence one base away is much more abundant. J is TRBJ2-3 and V is TRBV5-5; 9 bases map to TRBD2. The CDR3 length is 16 residues. Germline CDR1 SGHKS, CDR2 YYEKEE (reference sequence). Here the CDR3 DNA reads TGTGGCAGCAGCTACCTTAGCGGGGGTAGCACAGATACGCAGTATTTT. Amino acid sequence: CGSSYLSGGSTDTQYF.

The J gene is TRBJ2-3, the V gene TRBV12-3 or TRBV12-4; possible D gene TRBD2, 5 bases. This CDR3 contains 19 residues. V lost 3 bases and J lost 4, with 26 bases in between. CDR3 amino acids: CASSFDGVRARSGPDTQYF. The CDR3, as DNA: TGTGCCAGCAGTTTTGATGGAGTGAGGGCCAGATCAGGCCCAGATACGCAGTATTTT.

This sequence joins TRBV12-3 or TRBV12-4 and TRBJ1-3; possibly TRBD1 for D (5 bases). Trimming took off 7 bases at V and 0 bases at J, with 13 bases between the two ends. The CDR3 consists of 15 residues. The CDR3 is CASTGGVSSGNTIYF. CDR3 bases: TGTGCCAGCACGGGGGGGGTATCCTCTGGAAACACCATATATTTT.

This clonotype was seen a few times. The rearrangement uses TRBV12-3 or TRBV12-4 and TRBJ2-5; weak D call: TRBD2 (5 bases). This CDR3 has 11 residues. V lost 7 bases to trimming and J lost 3 bases, with 6 bases between them. The CDR3 spells CASTREETQYF. The CDR3 DNA follows: TGTGCCAGCACGCGGGAAGAGACCCAGTACTTC.

Notes on this clonotype: Germline is not matched at one junction end, which may reflect a read error. The CDR3 bases are TGCAGCGGTGAAGATCAGTTTGGAGGGCAGTACTTC. Its protein is CSGEDQFGGQYF. J is TRBJ2-5 and V is TRBV29-1, with D perhaps matching TRBD2 (6 bases). The CDR3 totals 12 residues. Germline V gene data show CDR1 as SQVTM and CDR2 as ANQGSEA.

The chain joins TRBV2 to TRBJ2-5; 8 nucleotides agree with TRBD1. The junction had 8 bases not matched to a gene; V was cut back by 7 bases and J by 4 bases. The CDR3 length is 14 residues. From germline, CDR1 is SNHLY and CDR2 FYNNEI. DNA of the CDR3: TGTGCCAGCACTGGGGGACAGGTCGGAGAGACCCAGTACTTC. Amino acid sequence: CASTGGQVGETQYF.

The CDR3 bases are TGCAGTGCTAGAGCCGGGACAGGGGAAAATCAGCCCCAGCATTTT. Its translation is CSARAGTGENQPQHF. This chain connects TRBV20-1 to TRBJ1-5, with 10 nucleotides matching TRBD1. Germline CDR1 is DFQATT and CDR2 is SNEGSKA (reference sequence). V dropped 1 base and J dropped 4; count of bases not matched to a gene: 4. This CDR3 is built from 15 residues.

The chain is built from TRBV7-6 and TRBJ2-3; 7 bases line up with TRBD2. The CDR3 is 17 amino acids. Germline V CDR1 and CDR2: SGHVS, FNYEAQ. V dropped 5 bases and J dropped 3; count of bases not matched to a gene: 14. The CDR3 nucleotides are TGTGCCAGCAGCGCTACTAGCGACATAGGGGTTACAGATACGCAGTATTTT. Encoded protein: CASSATSDIGVTDTQYF.

The chain links TRBV2 to TRBJ2-5; a possible D gene is TRBD2 (5 bases). The CDR3 length is 13 residues. Deletions cut 8 bases from V and 3 bases from J, with 13 bases between. Germline V gene sequence: CDR1 SNHLY, CDR2 FYNNEI. DNA of the CDR3: TGTGCCAGCCAAGGAGGTCAGAAAGAGACCCAGTACTTC. Its translation is CASQGGQKETQYF.

This clonotype was observed a handful of times. The genes are TRBV29-1 and TRBJ2-1; 13 bases align to TRBD2. The CDR3 is made up of 20 amino acids. Germline-derived CDR1 and CDR2 are SQVTM and ANQGSEA. V shed 6 bases and J 0 bases; nucleotides not matched to a gene: 17. DNA for the CDR3: TGCAGCGTCGACCGGAGGACTAGCGGGAGTGGTGTTATCTCCTACAATGAGCAGTTCTTC. As protein: CSVDRRTSGSGVISYNEQFF.

The chain combines TRBV20-1 with TRBJ1-2; 8 bases line up with TRBD1. The CDR3 spans 16 residues. Germline V gene sequence: CDR1 DFQATT, CDR2 SNEGSKA (reference sequence). V lost 0 bases to trimming and J lost 5 bases; unmatched junction nucleotides: 11. CDR3 sequence: CSARDPNLGQEYGYTF. CDR3 nucleotides: TGCAGTGCTAGAGATCCCAACCTGGGACAGGAGTATGGCTACACCTTC.

This clonotype came up a few times. The genes are TRBV4-2 and TRBJ2-7; the D gene is possibly TRBD1 (5 bases). This CDR3 contains 15 residues. The V end was cut by 0 bases, the J end by 6 bases, with 15 bases between. Germline CDR1 and CDR2: LGHNA and YNFKEQ. CDR3 nucleotides: TGTGCCAGCAGCCAAGATTCTTCAGGGCCCGGCGAGCAGTACTTC. This translates into CASSQDSSGPGEQYF.